Given below is one T cell receptor (beta chain) in context. The data belong to a study of blood T cell repertoires in COVID-19. Study-level information: COVID-19 samples collected from the United States, Italy and Spain covered acute and convalescent phases.

The length of the CDR3 is 15 residues. The V and J ends lost 0 bases and 2 bases, in that order; junction bases with no gene match: 4. Germline lookup yields CDR1 SGHDT and CDR2 YYEEEE. Repertoires were generated with immunoSEQ multiplex PCR, while TCRdb's copy carries only in-frame clones and drops some. The sample has a few hundred thousand clones; approximately 91% are singletons. The chain recombines TRBV5-6 with TRBJ2-5; 7 nucleotides line up with TRBD1. The clonotype was recovered from a man between 50 and 59 years old with acute or convalescent COVID-19. The sequenced sample was peripheral blood. CDR3 nucleotide sequence: TGTGCCAGCAGCTTGGTAGCAGGGGGACAAGAGACCCAGTACTTC. Encoded protein: CASSLVAGGQETQYF.